This T cell receptor (beta chain) was sequenced during a study of cytomegalovirus exposure and HLA in healthy donors. Turning to the study itself: Within an early data release were 85 million or so unique TCRs drawn from HLA-typed donors.

This clone was found a few times. Germline CDR1 reads SGHVS; CDR2 reads FNYEAQ. The V segment lost 1 base and the J segment 9 bases; nucleotides outside the gene matches: 6. The CDR3 runs to 15 residues. A multiplex PCR was run with 60 Vbeta primers and 13 Jbeta primers. Some clones are missing from TCRdb's copy, which holds only in-frame ones; the method was immunoSEQ multiplex PCR. The sample includes some 85,000 clones, roughly 70% seen only once; the top ten take around 2.8%. This sequence joins TRBV7-6 and TRBJ1-6; TRBD1 matches at 7 bases. Sequenced input: PBMCs. The clonotype was recovered from a man in his forties in good health and CMV-seronegative. The DNA for the CDR3 is TGTGCCAGCAGCTTAGTCGAGGGGGCAGGTTCACCCCTCCACTTT. It translates to CASSLVEGAGSPLHF. The full variable domain, with the rest looked up from reference TRBV7-6 and TRBJ1-6, is GAGVSQSPRYKVTKRGQDVALRCDPISGHVSLYWYRQALGQGPEFLTYFNYEAQQDKSGLPNDRFSAERPEGSISTLTIQRTEQRDSAMYRCASSLVEGAGSPLHFGNGTRLTVT.